This T cell receptor beta chain was captured by sequencing in a study of neurological immune-mediated disorders. Findings and limits, study-wide: Private repertoires in all groups were suggested, as expanded clones shared no CDR3 amino acid sequences across subjects.

Over 180 million TCR-beta sequences from 15-18 subjects came from every sequencing run. Each CDR3 protein is one row after TCRdb ran MiXCR on the 5' RACE reads. The table includes 40,000 or so distinct CDR3 sequences, 11% detected once. Time point described: technical triplicate 1. Unsorted libraries used 2 million PBMCs kept at -80 degrees C. Looked up from germline, CDR1 is SGHRS and CDR2 is YFSETQ. V shed 0 bases and J shed 4 bases, with 15 bases lying between them. This CDR3 has 16 residues. This clonotype was seen at least ten times. Its matching antigen is unknown. The chain couples TRBV5-1 to TRBJ2-3; maybe TRBD2 (6 bases). The sequenced material came from PBMCs. The sequence was obtained from a man in his 60s with HTLV-1-associated myelopathy (HAM/TSP). CDR3 coding DNA: TGCGCCAGCAGCTTGGCCTCAGGGAGGCGGGCAGATACGCAGTATTTT. Residues: CASSLASGRRADTQYF.